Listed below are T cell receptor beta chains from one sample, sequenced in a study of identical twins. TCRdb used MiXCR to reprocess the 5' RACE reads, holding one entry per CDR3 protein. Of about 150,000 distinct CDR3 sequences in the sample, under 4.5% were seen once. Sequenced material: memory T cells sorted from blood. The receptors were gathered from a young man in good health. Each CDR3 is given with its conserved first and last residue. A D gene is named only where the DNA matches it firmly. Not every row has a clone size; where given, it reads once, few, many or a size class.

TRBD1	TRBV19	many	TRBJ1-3	TGTGCCAGTAGTCTCCGACAGGGTAACTCTGGAAACACCATATATTTT	CASSLRQGNSGNTIYF
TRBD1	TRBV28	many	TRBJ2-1	TGTGCCATCGAACCCGGGACAGTTGATAAGCAGTTCTTC	CAIEPGTVDKQFF
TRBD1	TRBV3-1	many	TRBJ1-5	TGTGCCAGCAGCCAAGCAGGGGGTCGTCAGCCCCAGCATTTT	CASSQAGGRQPQHF
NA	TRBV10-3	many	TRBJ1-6	TGTGCCATCAATTCAGGGGATTCACCCCTCCACTTT	CAINSGDSPLHF
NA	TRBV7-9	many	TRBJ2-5	TGTGCCAGCAGCTTGGCCGCCGTGGAGACCCAGTACTTC	CASSLAAVETQYF
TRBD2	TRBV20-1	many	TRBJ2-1	TGCAGTGCTAGAGATCTCGGGGAACTAGCGGGAATTTACAATGAGCAGTTCTTC	CSARDLGELAGIYNEQFF
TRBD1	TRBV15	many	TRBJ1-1	TGTGCCACCAGCAGTTCGGACAGGGGGAACACTGAAGCTTTCTTT	CATSSSDRGNTEAFF
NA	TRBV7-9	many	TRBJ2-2	TGTGCCAGCAGCGACCGCGGGGTGGGCACCGGGGAGCTGTTTTTT	CASSDRGVGTGELFF
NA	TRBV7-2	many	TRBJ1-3	TGTGCCAGCAGCGATGGGACAAAATCCTTCTCTGGAAACACCATATATTTT	CASSDGTKSFSGNTIYF
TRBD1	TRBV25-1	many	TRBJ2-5	TGTGCCAGCAGTGAACCCGGGACAGGGAGGGAGACCCAGTACTTC	CASSEPGTGRETQYF
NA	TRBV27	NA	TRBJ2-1	TGTGCCAGCAGTTTTCACAATGAGCAGTTCTTC	CASSFHNEQFF
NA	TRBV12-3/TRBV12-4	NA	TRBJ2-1	TGTGCCGGGGGTGGGAGCTACAATGAGCAGTTCTTC	CAGGGSYNEQFF
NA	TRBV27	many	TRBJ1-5	TGTGCCAGCAGTGGCCAGGGTCGTCAGCCCCAGCATTTT	CASSGQGRQPQHF
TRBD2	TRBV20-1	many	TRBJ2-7	TGCAGTGTGTCGGGGGGAGTCGAGCAGTACTTC	CSVSGGVEQYF
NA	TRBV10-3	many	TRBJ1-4	TGTGCCATCAGGTGGGGCAGTACGAATGAAAAACTGTTTTTT	CAIRWGSTNEKLFF
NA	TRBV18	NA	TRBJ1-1	TGTGCCAGCTCACCACTCATGGAACGGTTGAACACTGAAGCTTTCTTT	CASSPLMERLNTEAFF
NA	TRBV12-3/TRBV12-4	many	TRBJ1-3	TGTGCCAGCACGCGGGGGCCTGGAAACACCATATATTTT	CASTRGPGNTIYF
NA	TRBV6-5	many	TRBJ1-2	TGTGCCAGCAGTTACTCGCCCAGGGATGGCTACACCTTC	CASSYSPRDGYTF
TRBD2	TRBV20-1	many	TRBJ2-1	TGCAGTGCCGTCGGGGGGCTAGCGGGCTACAATGAGCAGTTCTTC	CSAVGGLAGYNEQFF
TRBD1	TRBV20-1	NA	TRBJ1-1	TGCAGTGCTAGAGATCGTAGGACAGGTAACACTGAAGCTTTCTTT	CSARDRRTGNTEAFF
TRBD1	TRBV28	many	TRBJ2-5	TGTGCCAGCAGTCCCCCCCGGACAGGGTTGGTAGAGACCCAGTACTTC	CASSPPRTGLVETQYF
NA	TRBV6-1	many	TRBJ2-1	TGTGCCAGCAATCCTCTAGGAAACGTTGAGCAGTTCTTC	CASNPLGNVEQFF
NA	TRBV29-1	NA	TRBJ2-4	TGCAGCGTTGAAGACGTAGCCAAAAACATTCAGTACTTC	CSVEDVAKNIQYF
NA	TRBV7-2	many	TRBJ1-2	TGTGCCAGCAGCGAACAGGGTTCCTATGGCTACACCTTC	CASSEQGSYGYTF
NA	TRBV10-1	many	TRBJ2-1	TGCGCCAGCAGTGGAGGACAGCCTACGGACAATGAGCAGTTCTTC	CASSGGQPTDNEQFF
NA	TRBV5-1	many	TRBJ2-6	TGCGCCAGCAGCTTGACAGCCTCTGGGGCCAACGTCCTGACTTTC	CASSLTASGANVLTF
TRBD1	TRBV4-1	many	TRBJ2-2	TGCGCCAGCAGCCATACTCCTCGGACAGGGGGCACCACCGGGGAGCTGTTTTTT	CASSHTPRTGGTTGELFF
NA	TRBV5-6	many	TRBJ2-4	TGTGCCAGCAGCCCACGCCGGGCACAAAACATTCAGTACTTC	CASSPRRAQNIQYF
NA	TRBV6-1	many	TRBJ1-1	TGTGCCAGCAGTGAATGGGTCGGGGGTCGCACTGAAGCTTTCTTT	CASSEWVGGRTEAFF
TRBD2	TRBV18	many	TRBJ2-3	TGTGCCAGCTCACCACCTTGGAGCGGGGCAGATACGCAGTATTTT	CASSPPWSGADTQYF
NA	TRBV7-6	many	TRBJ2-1	TGTGCCAGCAGCGAATACAATGAGCAGTTCTTC	CASSEYNEQFF
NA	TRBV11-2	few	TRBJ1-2	TGTGCCAGCAGCCCAGGCGGGTACGGGTCGCAGATCCTATATGGCTACACCTTC	CASSPGGYGSQILYGYTF
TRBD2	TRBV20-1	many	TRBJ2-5	TGCAGTGCTACACTTGCTAGCGGTGACGAGACCCAGTACTTC	CSATLASGDETQYF
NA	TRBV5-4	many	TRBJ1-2	TGTGCCAGCAGAAATCGGGTTTTAAGGCAGGATGGCTACACCTTC	CASRNRVLRQDGYTF
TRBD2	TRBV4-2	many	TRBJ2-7	TGTGCCAGCAGCCAAGTATTAAGTGGGGGACTAGCGGGAGGATCCTACGAGCAGTACTTC	CASSQVLSGGLAGGSYEQYF
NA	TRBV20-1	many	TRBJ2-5	TGCAGTGCGGATAGCGGTGAGGCCCAAGAGACCCAGTACTTC	CSADSGEAQETQYF
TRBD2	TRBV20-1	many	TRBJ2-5	TGCAGTGCTAGCCTAGCGGGAGGGCTCGAGACCCAGTACTTC	CSASLAGGLETQYF
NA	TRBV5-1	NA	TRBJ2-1	TGCGCCAGCAGCTTGGATCACGGGACCTACAATGAGCAGTTCTTC	CASSLDHGTYNEQFF
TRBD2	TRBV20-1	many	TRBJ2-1	TGCAGTGCTGCCCGTAGCGGGAGGGGTTTAGATGAGCAGTTCTTC	CSAARSGRGLDEQFF
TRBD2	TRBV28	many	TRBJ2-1	TGTGCCAGTCGGACTAGCGGATACAATGAGCAGTTCTTC	CASRTSGYNEQFF
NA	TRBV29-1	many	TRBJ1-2	TGCAGCGTTGAGAGGGACTTTGGCTACACCTTC	CSVERDFGYTF
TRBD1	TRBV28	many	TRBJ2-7	TGTGCCAGCAGTTCAACAGGGGTAAGGGGCTACGAGCAGTACTTC	CASSSTGVRGYEQYF
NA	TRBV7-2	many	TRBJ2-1	TGTGCCAGCAGCCCCGTTTATGGAGGGGGTGAGCAGTTCTTC	CASSPVYGGGEQFF
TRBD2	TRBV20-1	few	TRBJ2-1	TGCAGTGCTAGAGGCGGACTAGCCTCCTACAATGAGCAGTTCTTC	CSARGGLASYNEQFF
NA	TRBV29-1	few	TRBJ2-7	TGCAGCGTTGGGCAAGGGGGATCATACGAGCAGTACTTC	CSVGQGGSYEQYF
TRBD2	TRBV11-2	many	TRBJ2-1	TGTGCCAGCAAGGGACTAGCGGGAGAAGGCTACAATGAGCAGTTCTTC	CASKGLAGEGYNEQFF
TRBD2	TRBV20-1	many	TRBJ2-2	TGCAGTGCTAGAGTGGCGGGAGTATTCACCGGGGAGCTGTTTTTT	CSARVAGVFTGELFF